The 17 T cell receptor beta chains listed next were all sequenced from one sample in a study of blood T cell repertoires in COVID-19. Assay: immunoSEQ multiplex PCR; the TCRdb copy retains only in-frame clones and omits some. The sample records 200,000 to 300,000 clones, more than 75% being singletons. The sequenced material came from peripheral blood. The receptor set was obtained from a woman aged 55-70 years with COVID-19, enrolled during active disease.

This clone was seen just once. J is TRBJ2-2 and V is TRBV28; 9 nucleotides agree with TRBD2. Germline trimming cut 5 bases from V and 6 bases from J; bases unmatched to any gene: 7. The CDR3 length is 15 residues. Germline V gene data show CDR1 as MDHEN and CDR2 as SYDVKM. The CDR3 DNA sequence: TGTGCCAGCAGTCCTCCACTAGCGGGCGCCGGGGAGCTGTTTTTT. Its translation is CASSPPLAGAGELFF.

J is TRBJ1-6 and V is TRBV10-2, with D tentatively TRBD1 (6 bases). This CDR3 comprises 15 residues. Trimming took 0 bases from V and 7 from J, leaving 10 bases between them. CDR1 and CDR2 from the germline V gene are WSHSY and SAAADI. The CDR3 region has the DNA TGCGCCAGCAGTGAGTCTTTAGGGGGAAATTCACCCCTCCACTTT. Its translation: CASSESLGGNSPLHF.

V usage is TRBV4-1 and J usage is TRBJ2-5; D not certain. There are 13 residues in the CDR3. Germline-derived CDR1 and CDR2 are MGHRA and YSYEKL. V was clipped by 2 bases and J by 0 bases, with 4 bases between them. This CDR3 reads CASSQQYQETQYF. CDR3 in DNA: TGCGCCAGCAGCCAACAGTACCAAGAGACCCAGTACTTC.

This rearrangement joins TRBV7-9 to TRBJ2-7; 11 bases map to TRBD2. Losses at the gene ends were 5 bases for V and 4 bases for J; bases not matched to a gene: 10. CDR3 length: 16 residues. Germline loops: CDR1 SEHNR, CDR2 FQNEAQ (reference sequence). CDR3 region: CASSPGGLAGGYEQYF. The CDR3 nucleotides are TGTGCCAGCAGCCCGGGAGGCCTAGCGGGAGGTTACGAGCAGTACTTC.

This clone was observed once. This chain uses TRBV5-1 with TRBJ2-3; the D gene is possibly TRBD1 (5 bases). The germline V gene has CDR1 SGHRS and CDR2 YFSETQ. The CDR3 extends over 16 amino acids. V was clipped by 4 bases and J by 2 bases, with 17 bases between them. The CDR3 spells CASSRGPGATTDTQYF. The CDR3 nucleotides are TGCGCCAGCAGCCGAGGACCTGGGGCGACCACAGATACGCAGTATTTT.

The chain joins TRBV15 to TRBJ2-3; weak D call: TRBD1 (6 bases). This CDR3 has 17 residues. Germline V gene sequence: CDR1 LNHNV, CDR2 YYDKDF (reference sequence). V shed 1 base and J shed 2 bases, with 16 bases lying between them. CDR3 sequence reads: CATSRVVGASSTDTQYF. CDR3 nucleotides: TGTGCCACCAGCAGAGTAGTGGGGGCATCGTCCACAGATACGCAGTATTTT.

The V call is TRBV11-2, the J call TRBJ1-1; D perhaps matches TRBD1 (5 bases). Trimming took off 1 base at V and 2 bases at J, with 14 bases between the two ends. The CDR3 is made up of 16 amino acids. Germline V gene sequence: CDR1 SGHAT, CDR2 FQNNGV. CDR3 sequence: CASSLGRGRVNTEAFF. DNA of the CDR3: TGTGCCAGCAGCTTAGGAAGGGGTCGGGTAAACACTGAAGCTTTCTTT.

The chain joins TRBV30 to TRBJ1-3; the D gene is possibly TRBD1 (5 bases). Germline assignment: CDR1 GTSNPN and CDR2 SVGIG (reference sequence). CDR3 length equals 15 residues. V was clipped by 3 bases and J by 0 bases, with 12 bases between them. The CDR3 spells CAWSRGTPSGNTIYF. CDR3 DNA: TGTGCCTGGAGCCGGGGGACCCCCTCTGGAAACACCATATATTTT. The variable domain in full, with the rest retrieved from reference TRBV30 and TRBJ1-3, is SQTIHQWPATLVQPVGSPLSLECTVEGTSNPNLYWYRQAAGRGLQLLFYSVGIGQISSEVPQNLSASRPQDRQFILSSKKLLLSDSGFYLCAWSRGTPSGNTIYFGEGSWLTVV.

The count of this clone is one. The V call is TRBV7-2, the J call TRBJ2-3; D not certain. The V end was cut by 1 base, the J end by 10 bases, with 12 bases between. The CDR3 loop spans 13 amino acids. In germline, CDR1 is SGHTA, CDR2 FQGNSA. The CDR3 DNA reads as TGTGCCAGCAGCTTAGAAGCGAGGTTCCCGCAGTATTTT. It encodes CASSLEARFPQYF.

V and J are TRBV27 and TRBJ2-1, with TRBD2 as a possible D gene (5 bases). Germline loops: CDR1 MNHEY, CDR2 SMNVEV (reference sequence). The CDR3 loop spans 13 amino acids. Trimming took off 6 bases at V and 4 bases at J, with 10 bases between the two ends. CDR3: CASSRGLYNEQFF. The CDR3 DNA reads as TGTGCCAGCAGCCGAGGACTGTACAATGAGCAGTTCTTC.

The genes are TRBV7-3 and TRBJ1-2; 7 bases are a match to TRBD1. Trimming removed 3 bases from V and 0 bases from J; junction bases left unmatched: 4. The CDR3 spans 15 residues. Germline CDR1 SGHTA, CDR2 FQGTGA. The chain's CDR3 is CASSFPDRANYGYTF. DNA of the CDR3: TGTGCCAGCAGCTTCCCCGACAGGGCTAACTATGGCTACACCTTC. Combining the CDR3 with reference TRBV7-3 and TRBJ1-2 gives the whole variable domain GAGVSQTPSNKVTEKGKYVELRCDPISGHTALYWYRQSLGQGPEFLIYFQGTGAADDSGLPNDRFFAVRPEGSVSTLKIQRTERGDSAVYLCASSFPDRANYGYTFGSGTRLTVV.

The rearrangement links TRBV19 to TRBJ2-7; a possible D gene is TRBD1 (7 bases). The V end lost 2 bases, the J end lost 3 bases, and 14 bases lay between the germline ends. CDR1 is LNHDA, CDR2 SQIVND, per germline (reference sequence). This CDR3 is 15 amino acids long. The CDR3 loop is CASSIRTGGRYEQYF. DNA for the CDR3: TGTGCCAGTAGTATACGGACAGGAGGGCGCTACGAGCAGTACTTC. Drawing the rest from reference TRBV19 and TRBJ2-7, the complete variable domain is DGGITQSPKYLFRKEGQNVTLSCEQNLNHDAMYWYRQDPGQGLRLIYYSQIVNDFQKGDIAEGYSVSREKKESFPLTVTSAQKNPTAFYLCASSIRTGGRYEQYFGPGTRLTVT.

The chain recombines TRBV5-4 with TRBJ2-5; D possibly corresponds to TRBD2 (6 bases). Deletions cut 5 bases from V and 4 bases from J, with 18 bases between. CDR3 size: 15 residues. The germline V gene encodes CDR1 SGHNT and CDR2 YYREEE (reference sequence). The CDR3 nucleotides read TGTGCCAGCAGTTATTACACGGGGGAGGTAGAGACCCAGTACTTC. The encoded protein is CASSYYTGEVETQYF.

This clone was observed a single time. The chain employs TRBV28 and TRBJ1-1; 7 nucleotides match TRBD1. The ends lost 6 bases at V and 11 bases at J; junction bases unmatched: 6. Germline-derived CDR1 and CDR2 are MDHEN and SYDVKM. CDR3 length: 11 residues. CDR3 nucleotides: TGTGCCAGCAGAGCGGACAGGAATGCTTTCTTT. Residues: CASRADRNAFF.

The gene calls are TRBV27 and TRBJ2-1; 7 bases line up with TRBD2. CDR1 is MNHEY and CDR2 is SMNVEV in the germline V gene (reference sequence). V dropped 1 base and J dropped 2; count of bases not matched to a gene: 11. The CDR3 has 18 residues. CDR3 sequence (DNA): TGTGCCAGCAGTTTATTCCCTTTGACCGGGACTACCTACAATGAGCAGTTCTTC. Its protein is CASSLFPLTGTTYNEQFF.

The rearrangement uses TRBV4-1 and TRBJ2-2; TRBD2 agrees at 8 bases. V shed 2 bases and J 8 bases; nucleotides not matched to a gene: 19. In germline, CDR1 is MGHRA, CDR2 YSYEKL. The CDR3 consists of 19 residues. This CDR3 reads CASSQPNVKRGTKRGELFF. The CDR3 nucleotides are TGCGCCAGCAGCCAACCCAATGTAAAGCGGGGGACCAAAAGGGGGGAGCTGTTTTTT.

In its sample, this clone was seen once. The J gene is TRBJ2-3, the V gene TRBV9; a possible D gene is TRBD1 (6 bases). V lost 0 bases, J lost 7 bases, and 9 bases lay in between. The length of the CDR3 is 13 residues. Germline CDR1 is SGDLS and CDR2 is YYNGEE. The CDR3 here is CASSVDQGYTQYF. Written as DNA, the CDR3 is TGTGCCAGCAGCGTAGACCAGGGGTATACGCAGTATTTT.